This T cell receptor (beta chain) was identified during a study of blood T cell repertoires in COVID-19 (TCRdb year 2020). For context, the study as a whole: Collaborator samples came from the United States, Italy and Spain and covered acute and convalescent phases of COVID-19. The prospective study material was composed of cDNA or gDNA derived from T cells, B-cell-depleted T cells, or PBMCs. The dataset comprised deeply sampled blood TCRbeta repertoires from subjects exposed to, actively infected with, or recovered from COVID-19. The repertoires were released in a freely available public database intended as a resource for research on the immune response to SARS-CoV-2. The samples were drawn from the first 160 participants of the ongoing ImmuneRACE study and from over a thousand subjects provided by 6 global collaborators. A de-identified subject ID, COVID-19 status, age in years and sex were almost always included in the sample metadata. Where available, HLA class I and class II types were taken from metadata supplied by the sample provider and were not determined by assay-based typing. General findings and caveats noted by the study authors: The amount of clinical and demographic metadata varied by source and participant and was provided uncurated.

TCRbeta CDR3 regions were amplified from genomic DNA by means of the immunoSEQ Assay, a bias-controlled multiplex PCR. The authors processed their data as follows. Within the assay, amplification of reference gene primers was used to estimate how many nucleated cells each sample contained. To quantify the absolute abundance of each unique TCRbeta CDR3 rearrangement, sequence reads were collapsed and filtered. For each sample, productive Simpson clonality was calculated as the square root of Simpson's diversity index across productive rearrangements. TCRdb carries this immuneACCESS record with in-frame sequences only. Its versions omit some clonotypes, under half of them owing to an unresolved V gene in the studies checked, with the rest unexplained. That table supplies the V and J calls and clone size; D and trimming were determined from the DNA. For this sample there are some 110,000 clones; approximately 84% appear just once. The ten largest clonotypes hold 26% of the sample.

As regards this clone: What antigen it recognizes has not been identified. Base qualities were left out, and no much larger clone turns up one base away.

Each collaborating institution followed its own protocols to collect whole blood in K2EDTA tubes. For TCRbeta analysis, collaborator samples were shipped as frozen whole blood, as isolated PBMCs, or as DNA extracted from either sample type. V is cut back by 5 bases and J by 6 bases, with 6 bases in the junction unmatched. From cysteine to phenylalanine, the CDR3 is 14 amino acids long. Only CDR3 DNA is held: 42 bases, read in frame from base 1. From the germline V gene, CDR1 is SGHRS and CDR2 is YFSETQ. Source material: peripheral blood. This clonotype was obtained from a man aged 55 to 70 with acute or convalescent COVID-19. The sequence is built from TRBV5-1 and TRBJ2-1, with TRBD1 identical over 9 junction bases. DNA sequence: TGCGCCAGCAGGACCGGGACAGGGTCCAATGAGCAGTTCTTC. Its protein product is CASRTGTGSNEQFF.